These 6 T cell receptor beta chains share one sample of origin, sequenced in a study of cytomegalovirus exposure and HLA in healthy donors. The PCR had 60 Vbeta and 13 Jbeta primers. Generated by immunoSEQ multiplex PCR, the TCRdb table keeps only in-frame clones and is missing some. The sample consists of 150,000 or so clones, roughly three quarters of them appearing once. The sequenced sample was PBMCs. These receptors all come from a man aged 40-55 years in good health and CMV-seropositive.

The rearrangement uses TRBV5-8 and TRBJ1-2; a possible D gene is TRBD1 (5 bases). Trimming removed 5 bases from V and 7 bases from J, with 15 bases in between. Germline values: CDR1 SGHTS, CDR2 YDEGEE. This CDR3 comprises 13 residues. The CDR3 DNA sequence: TGTGCCAGCAGTTTAAGGGGATTGCGTGGCTACACCTTC. Translated: CASSLRGLRGYTF. The whole variable domain, remainder taken from reference TRBV5-8 and TRBJ1-2, is EAGVTQSPTHLIKTRGQQATLRCSPISGHTSVYWYQQALGLGLQFLLWYDEGEERNRGNFPPRFSGRQFPNYSSELNVNALELEDSALYLCASSLRGLRGYTFGSGTRLTVV.

The rearrangement joins TRBV5-1 to TRBJ1-6, with D uncertain. Germline assignment: CDR1 SGHRS and CDR2 YFSETQ. The V end lost 1 base, the J end lost 7 bases, and 9 bases lay between the germline ends. This CDR3 spans 14 amino acids. CDR3 sequence: CASSLNINNSPLHF. CDR3 sequence (DNA): TGCGCCAGCAGCTTGAACATAAACAATTCACCCCTCCACTTT.

This clone turned up a few times. The chain is built from TRBV14 and TRBJ1-1, with D possibly matching TRBD1 (6 bases). CDR3 length equals 13 residues. Germline V lookup: CDR1 SGHDN, CDR2 FVKESK. V lost 5 bases and J 4 bases, leaving 11 bases between the germline ends. For the CDR3, the DNA is TGTGCCAGCAGCTCAGGGGTTACCACTGAAGCTTTCTTT. It is translated as CASSSGVTTEAFF.

With regard to this clone: This specimen includes other DNA sequences encoding the same CDR3. The chain is built from TRBV27 and TRBJ2-3, with D perhaps matching TRBD1 (6 bases). The CDR3 loop spans 15 amino acids. The V end lost 3 bases, the J end lost 6 bases, and 16 bases lay between the germline ends. Per the germline V gene, CDR1 is MNHEY and CDR2 is SMNVEV (reference sequence). CDR3 coding DNA: TGTGCCAGCAGTTTGTCAGGGGATACGGCGGATACGCAGTATTTT. This encodes CASSLSGDTADTQYF.

This chain connects TRBV19 to TRBJ2-1; 9 bases fit TRBD2. Trimming removed 1 base from V and 3 bases from J; junction bases left unmatched: 7. In germline, CDR1 is LNHDA, CDR2 SQIVND (reference sequence). The CDR3 sequence is 17 residues long. The CDR3 sequence is CASSIGASGVHYNEQFF. In nucleotides, the CDR3 is TGTGCCAGTAGTATAGGGGCTAGCGGGGTTCACTACAATGAGCAGTTCTTC. Looking up the rest from reference TRBV19 and TRBJ2-1 gives the full variable domain: DGGITQSPKYLFRKEGQNVTLSCEQNLNHDAMYWYRQDPGQGLRLIYYSQIVNDFQKGDIAEGYSVSREKKESFPLTVTSAQKNPTAFYLCASSIGASGVHYNEQFFGPGTRLTVL.

The rearrangement uses TRBV30 and TRBJ2-5; possible D gene TRBD2, 6 bases. Germline V gene data show CDR1 as GTSNPN and CDR2 as SVGIG (reference sequence). Trimming removed 4 bases at V and 0 bases at J, with 9 bases between. The length of the CDR3 is 13 residues. CDR3 in amino acids: CAWTRDYQETQYF. The CDR3 DNA follows: TGTGCCTGGACGCGGGACTACCAAGAGACCCAGTACTTC.